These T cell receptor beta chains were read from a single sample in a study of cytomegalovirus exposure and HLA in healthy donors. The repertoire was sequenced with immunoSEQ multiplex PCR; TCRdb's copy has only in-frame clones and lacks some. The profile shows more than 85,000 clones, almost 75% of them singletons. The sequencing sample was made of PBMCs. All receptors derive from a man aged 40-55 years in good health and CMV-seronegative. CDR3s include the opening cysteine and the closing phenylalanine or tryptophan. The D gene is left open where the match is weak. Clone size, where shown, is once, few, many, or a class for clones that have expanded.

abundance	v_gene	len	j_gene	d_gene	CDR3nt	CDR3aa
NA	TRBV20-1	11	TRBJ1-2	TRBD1	TGCAGTGCTGTGACAGGGACCCTCAGCACCTTC	CSAVTGTLSTF
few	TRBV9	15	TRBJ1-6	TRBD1	TGTGCCAGCAGCGTAGGACAGGGGGGTAGTTCACCCCTCCACTTT	CASSVGQGGSSPLHF
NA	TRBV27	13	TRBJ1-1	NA	TGTGCCAGCAGCCAGGGGACGGGGACTGAAGCTTTCTTT	CASSQGTGTEAFF
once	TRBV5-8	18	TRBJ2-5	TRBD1	TGTGCCAGCAGCTTGGGGCTTGGGACAGCGGAAAGAGGGGAGACCCAGTACTTC	CASSLGLGTAERGETQYF
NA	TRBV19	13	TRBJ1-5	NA	TGTGCCAGTACAGGGGTTAACAATCAGCCCCAGCATTTT	CASTGVNNQPQHF
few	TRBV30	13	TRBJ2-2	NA	TGTGCCGCCCGAGACAGGCCCACCGGGGAGCTGTTTTTT	CAARDRPTGELFF
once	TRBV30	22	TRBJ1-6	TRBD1	TGTGCCTGGAGACTGGGCGCATTCTCCGGGACAGGGGGCGTCTCCTATAATTCACCCCTCCACTTT	CAWRLGAFSGTGGVSYNSPLHF
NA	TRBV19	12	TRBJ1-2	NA	TGTGCCAGTAGTCATCCCGGGGGTGGCTACACCTTC	CASSHPGGGYTF
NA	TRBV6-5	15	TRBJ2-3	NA	TGTGCCAGCAGGTCCACGAGGGGGGGAACAGATACGCAGTATTTT	CASRSTRGGTDTQYF
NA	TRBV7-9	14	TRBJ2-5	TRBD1	TGTGCCAGCAGCCACGGGACAGCCCAAGAGACCCAGTACTTC	CASSHGTAQETQYF
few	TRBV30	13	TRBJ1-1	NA	TGTGCCTGGAGTAAGGGGTACTACACTGAAGCTTTCTTT	CAWSKGYYTEAFF
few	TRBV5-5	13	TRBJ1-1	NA	TGTGCCAGCAGCTGGGGGCGGAACACTGAAGCTTTCTTT	CASSWGRNTEAFF
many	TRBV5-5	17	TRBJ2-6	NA	TGTGCCAGCAGCCCTTGGGGGGGCGCATCTGGGGCCAACGTCCTGACTTTC	CASSPWGGASGANVLTF
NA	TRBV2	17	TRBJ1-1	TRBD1	TGTGCCAGCAGGAACGGAAAACCAGGGGGATGGGTCACTGAAGCTTTCTTT	CASRNGKPGGWVTEAFF
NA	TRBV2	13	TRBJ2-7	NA	TGTGCCAGCAGCCAATTGATCTCAGGCGAGCAGTACTTC	CASSQLISGEQYF
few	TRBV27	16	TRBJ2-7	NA	TGTGCCAGCAGTTACGGGACGGGGGTCCCGCGGTACGAGCAGTACTTC	CASSYGTGVPRYEQYF
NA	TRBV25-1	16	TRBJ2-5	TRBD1	TGTGCCAGCAGTGACCCGGACAGGGGGATAATGGAGACCCAGTACTTC	CASSDPDRGIMETQYF
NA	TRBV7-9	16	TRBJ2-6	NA	TGTGCCAGCAGCGGAAGGACAACTGTAGGGGCCAACGTCCTGACTTTC	CASSGRTTVGANVLTF
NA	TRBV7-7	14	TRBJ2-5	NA	TGTGCTAGCAGCTTAGATGGCTTAGCGGAGACCCAGTACTTC	CASSLDGLAETQYF
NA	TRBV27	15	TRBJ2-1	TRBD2	TGTGCCAGCAGTTTTTTGGGACTAGCGGGGGATGAGCAGTTCTTC	CASSFLGLAGDEQFF
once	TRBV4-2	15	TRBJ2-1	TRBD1	TGTGCCAGCAGCCAAGATCGGGGCAGGGGGCTTGAGCAGTTCTTC	CASSQDRGRGLEQFF
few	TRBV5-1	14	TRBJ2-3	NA	TGCGCCAGCAGCGGAGGGACAGACACAGATACGCAGTATTTT	CASSGGTDTDTQYF
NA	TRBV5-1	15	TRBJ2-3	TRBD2	TGCGCCAGCAGTTCTGGGACTAAGGGCTCGGATACGCAGTATTTT	CASSSGTKGSDTQYF
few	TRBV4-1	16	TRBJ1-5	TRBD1	TGCGCCAGCAGCCAAGACGAACAGGGGGCGCGTCAGCCCCAGCATTTT	CASSQDEQGARQPQHF
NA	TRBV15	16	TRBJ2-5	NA	TGTGCCACCAGCAGGTTCCGACAGGGACTGGGAGAGACCCAGTACTTC	CATSRFRQGLGETQYF
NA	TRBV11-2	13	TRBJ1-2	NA	TGTGCCAGCAGCTTAGGCAATCGGTATGGCTACACCTTC	CASSLGNRYGYTF
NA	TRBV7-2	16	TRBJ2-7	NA	TGTGCCAGCAGCCACCCAACCGGGACTCCTTCCTACGAGCAGTACTTC	CASSHPTGTPSYEQYF
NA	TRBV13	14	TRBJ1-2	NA	TGTGCCAGCAGCTTATCGGGGACAACTCATGGCTACACCTTC	CASSLSGTTHGYTF
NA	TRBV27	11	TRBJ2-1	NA	TGTGCCAGCGGGGAGAGGAATGAGCAGTTCTTC	CASGERNEQFF
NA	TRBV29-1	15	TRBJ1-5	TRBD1	TGCAGCGTTGCGGGGACAGGGGGAATCGATCAGCCCCAGCATTTT	CSVAGTGGIDQPQHF
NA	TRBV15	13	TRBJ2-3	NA	TGTGCCACCAGCAGGGGGCGCACAGATACGCAGTATTTT	CATSRGRTDTQYF
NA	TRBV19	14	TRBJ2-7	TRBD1	TGTGCCAGTAGCACGTTGACAGGGACCTACGAGCAGTACTTC	CASSTLTGTYEQYF
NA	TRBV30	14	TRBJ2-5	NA	TGTGCCCGAACCCGGAGGGGCAGAGGGGAGACCCAGTACTTC	CARTRRGRGETQYF
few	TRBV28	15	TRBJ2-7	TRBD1	TGTGCCAGCAGTTTACCGGGACAGGGTTGGTACGAGCAGTACTTC	CASSLPGQGWYEQYF
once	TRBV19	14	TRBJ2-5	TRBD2	TGTGCCAGTAGTACCAGCGGGGTGGGAGAGACCCAGTACTTC	CASSTSGVGETQYF
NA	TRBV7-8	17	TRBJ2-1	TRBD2	TGTGCCAGCAGCCCGGGACTAGCGGGAATCTCCTACAATGAGCAGTTCTTC	CASSPGLAGISYNEQFF
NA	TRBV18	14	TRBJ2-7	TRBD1	TGTGCCAGCTCCTTGGGGACAGGCACCTACGAGCAGTACTTC	CASSLGTGTYEQYF
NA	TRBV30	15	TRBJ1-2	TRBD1	TGTGCCTGGAGTTTAACAGGGGGCGTATTCTATGGCTACACCTTC	CAWSLTGGVFYGYTF
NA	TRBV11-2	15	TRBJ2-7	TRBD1	TGTGCCAGCAGCTCCTACAGGGGGCAGAGGTACGAGCAGTACTTC	CASSSYRGQRYEQYF
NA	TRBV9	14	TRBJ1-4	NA	TGTGCCAGCAGCGTAGCGGGTCGACCTGAAAAACTGTTTTTT	CASSVAGRPEKLFF
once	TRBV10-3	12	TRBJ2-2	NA	TGTGCCATCAGTGAGTCTCGACAGGAGCTGTTTTTT	CAISESRQELFF
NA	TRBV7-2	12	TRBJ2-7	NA	TGTGCCAGCAGCTTAGGTAGGGGCGAGCAGTACTTC	CASSLGRGEQYF
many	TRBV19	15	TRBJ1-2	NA	TGTGCCAGTAGTATCCCTACAGGTGGAGTTCCTGGCTACACCTTC	CASSIPTGGVPGYTF
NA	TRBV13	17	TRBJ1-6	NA	TGTGCCAGCAGCTTAGCGGAGGGTCCCCACGATAATTCACCCCTCCACTTT	CASSLAEGPHDNSPLHF
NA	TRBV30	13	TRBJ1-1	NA	TGTGCCTGGAGTCCTAACTCTAACACTGAAGCTTTCTTT	CAWSPNSNTEAFF
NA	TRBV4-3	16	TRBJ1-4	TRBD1	TGCGCCAGCAGCCGCCTCACAGGGGTCCCCGGGGAAAAACTGTTTTTT	CASSRLTGVPGEKLFF
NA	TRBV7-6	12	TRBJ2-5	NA	TGTGCCAGCAGCCCCCTCCAAGAGACCCAGTACTTC	CASSPLQETQYF
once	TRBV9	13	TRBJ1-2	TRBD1	TGTGCCAGCAGCCCAGGGGGCCCCTATGGCTACACCTTC	CASSPGGPYGYTF
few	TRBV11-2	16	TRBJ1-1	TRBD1	TGTGCCAGCAGCTCGGGGACAGGCTTCATGAACACTGAAGCTTTCTTT	CASSSGTGFMNTEAFF
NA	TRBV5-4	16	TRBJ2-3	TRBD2	TGTGCCAGCAGCCGCGCGGGGGGCGACGCCTCAGATACGCAGTATTTT	CASSRAGGDASDTQYF
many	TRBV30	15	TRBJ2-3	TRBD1	TGTGCCTGGATTAAGACAGGGGCTAGCACAGATACGCAGTATTTT	CAWIKTGASTDTQYF
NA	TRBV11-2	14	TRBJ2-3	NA	TGTGCCAGCAGCGTACAGGGTCTGGCAGATACGCAGTATTTT	CASSVQGLADTQYF
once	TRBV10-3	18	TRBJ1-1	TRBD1	TGTGCCATCAGTGAGGGGGGGGACAGGGCCCTTTTGAACACTGAAGCTTTCTTT	CAISEGGDRALLNTEAFF
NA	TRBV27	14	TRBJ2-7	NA	TGTGCCAGCAGTTTTCTGGGGGCGGTCTACGAGCAGTACTTC	CASSFLGAVYEQYF